This T cell receptor (beta chain) emerged from a study of blood T cell repertoires in COVID-19 (dated by TCRdb to 2020 to 2022). About the full investigation: Samples covering the acute and convalescent phases of COVID-19 were provided by collaborators in the United States, Italy and Spain. HLA class I and class II types, where available, came from metadata supplied by the sample provider rather than from assay-based typing. The samples were drawn from two sources: the first 160 participants of the ongoing ImmuneRACE study, and 1,000 to 1,500 subjects contributed by 6 global collaborators. Sample metadata almost always included a de-identified subject ID, COVID-19 status, age in years and sex. A freely available public database, intended as a resource for researchers studying the immune response to SARS-CoV-2, is where the repertoires were released. The dataset comprised deeply sampled blood TCRbeta repertoires from subjects exposed to, actively infected with, or recovered from COVID-19. The material from the prospective study consisted of cDNA or gDNA derived from T cells, B-cell-depleted T cells, or PBMCs.

TCRbeta CDR3 regions were amplified from genomic DNA using the immunoSEQ Assay, a bias-controlled multiplex PCR. The published analysis was carried out like this. The number of nucleated cells in each sample was estimated by amplification of reference gene primers within the assay. Sequence reads were collapsed and filtered to measure the absolute abundance of every unique TCRbeta CDR3 rearrangement. Productive Simpson clonality was computed per sample as the square root of Simpson's diversity index over productive rearrangements. The table was pulled from immuneACCESS by TCRdb, which kept in-frame rearrangements only. Such tables lose some clones; where checked, under half of the loss comes from unresolved V genes, and the rest has no known cause. V, J and clone size were drawn from that table, and D and trimming were deduced from the DNA. The sample includes a few hundred thousand clones, with roughly 86% observed a single time. The ten biggest clones cover about 3.6% of the sample.

The collaborating institutions used their own protocols to collect whole blood in K2EDTA tubes. For TCRbeta analysis, collaborator samples were shipped as frozen whole blood, as isolated PBMCs, or as DNA extracted from either sample type. Including cysteine and phenylalanine, the CDR3 has 15 amino acids. The kept DNA is CDR3 alone, 45 bases in frame from the first base. Trimming takes 4 bases off V and 5 bases off J; junction bases not matched to a gene: 7. In the germline V gene (reference sequence), CDR1 corresponds to WNHNN and CDR2 to SYGVQD. Broader findings and caveats from the paper: Clinical and demographic metadata were provided uncurated, with the amount varying by source and participant.

This clone was detected ten times or more. The specificity of this receptor is unknown. No per-base quality is available; no much larger clone lies one base away. This chain joins TRBV10-1 to TRBJ1-1; TRBD1 lines up with 10 middle nucleotides. The TCR comes from a man aged 18 to 30 with active or convalescent COVID-19. The sample taken for sequencing was peripheral blood. The CDR3 is CASSARTGGRTEAFF. The DNA is TGCGCCAGCAGTGCACGGACAGGGGGTAGGACTGAAGCTTTCTTT.